This TCR beta chain was obtained from a study of T cell responses to AZD1222 COVID-19 vaccine. Background on the study: Recipients boosted at about 4 weeks or about 12 weeks are pooled.

Points from the study as a whole: Vaccination with two AZD1222 doses was followed by a rise in Spike-specific TCR breadth and depth. The study sampled repertoires only after the peak T cell response. Only six people who got AZD1222 tested seropositive at baseline.

The table came from immunoSEQ multiplex PCR; TCRdb's copy has only in-frame clones and leaves some out. The sample includes around 120,000 clones, about 85% of them seen just once. This CDR3 region has 16 residues. The junction had 11 bases not matched to a gene; V was cut back by 6 bases and J by 4 bases. CDR1 and CDR2 from the germline V gene are LGHDT and YNNKEL (reference sequence). This clone was seen a single time. The antigen remains unidentified. The receptor comes from an adult in good health. V is TRBV3-1 (or the pseudogene TRBV3-2) and J is TRBJ2-1; 8 bases agree with TRBD2. Sequences were derived from peripheral blood, sampled on day 0 of AZD1222 vaccination. CDR3 DNA sequence: TGTGCCAGCAGGCCCCGTCGGGCGGGGGGTTACAATGAGCAGTTCTTC. Translating gives CASRPRRAGGYNEQFF.